Below are 13 T cell receptor beta chains sequenced from a single sample in a study of T-cell memory formation after mild COVID-19. MiXCR, run by TCRdb on the 5' RACE reads, gives a single entry per CDR3 protein. The sample yields roughly 52,000 distinct CDR3 sequences, 9% to 9.5% seen once. The sequencing input was PBMCs or a T cell subset sorted from them (not recorded which). Source of these receptors: a man aged 18 to 29 who had mild COVID-19 (a few samples of this study predate the infection). Cell type and time point are not known.

In the case of this clonotype: A junction boundary mismatches the germline segment, possibly from a read error. The chain uses TRBV20-1 and TRBJ2-5; TRBD2 is a possible D gene (6 bases). The germline V gene encodes CDR1 DFQATT and CDR2 SNEGSKA (reference sequence). This CDR3 has 15 residues. The CDR3: CSAREWGRLQETQYF. DNA for the CDR3: TGCAGTGCGAGAGAGTGGGGGAGGCTCCAAGAGACCCAGTACTTC.

This clonotype was seen a few times. The CDR3 region has the DNA TGTGCCAGCAGTATCCGGCAGGGTGGCAATCAGCCCCAGCATTTT. It codes for CASSIRQGGNQPQHF. The chain couples TRBV6-1 to TRBJ1-5, with D tentatively TRBD1 (5 bases). In germline, CDR1 is MNHNS, CDR2 SASEGT. Between the trimmed V and J ends, which lost 5 bases and 2 bases, there was a span of 13 bases. The CDR3 has 15 residues.

V and J are TRBV10-2 and TRBJ2-5; D is possibly TRBD2 (5 bases). Germline values: CDR1 WSHSY, CDR2 SAAADI. V shed 7 bases and J shed 7 bases, with 16 bases lying between them. This CDR3 has 13 amino acids. CDR3: CASTGVDGGTQYF. The CDR3 bases are TGCGCCAGCACCGGGGTGGACGGAGGGACCCAGTACTTC.

This clonotype was counted between two and nine times. V usage is TRBV7-9 and J usage is TRBJ2-1; 7 bases are shared with TRBD1. This CDR3 region has 14 residues. In germline, CDR1 is SEHNR, CDR2 FQNEAQ (reference sequence). V trimming: 5 bases; J trimming: 8 bases; junction bases outside the gene matches: 9. The CDR3 sequence: CASSLRDRNYEQFF. CDR3 nucleotide sequence: TGTGCCAGCAGCCTCCGGGACAGAAACTATGAGCAGTTCTTC.

The J gene is TRBJ2-2, the V gene TRBV29-1; D might be TRBD1 or TRBD2, each matching 6 bases. Germline-derived CDR1 and CDR2 are SQVTM and ANQGSEA. The V end lost 3 bases, the J end lost 1 base, and 9 bases lay between the germline ends. The CDR3 has 14 amino acids. CDR3 sequence: CSVDGGGNTGELFF. CDR3 nucleotide sequence: TGCAGCGTTGACGGAGGGGGGAACACCGGGGAGCTGTTTTTT.

This clonotype was observed a few times. The rearrangement links TRBV19 to TRBJ2-7, with 9 bases lining up with TRBD1. In germline, CDR1 is LNHDA, CDR2 SQIVND (reference sequence). The J segment lost 2 bases and the V segment lost 10 bases, leaving 6 bases of the junction unmatched. The CDR3 contains 13 residues. The CDR3 sequence: CAITGGLPYEQYV. CDR3 coding DNA: TGTGCCATTACAGGGGGCTTACCCTACGAGCAGTACGTC.

This clonotype was picked up a small number of times. CDR3 in DNA: TGCGCCAGCAGCTTGGCCGGGACTAGTAGGGGCCGAGAGACCCAGTACTTC. Protein product: CASSLAGTSRGRETQYF. The chain carries TRBV5-1 and TRBJ2-5; TRBD2 aligns across 8 bases. The germline gives CDR1 SGHRS, CDR2 YFSETQ. CDR3 length: 17 amino acids. The V gene end was trimmed by 0 bases and the J gene end by 4 bases; junction bases not matched to a gene: 11. Supplemented by reference TRBV5-1 and TRBJ2-5, the full variable domain reads KAGVTQTPRYLIKTRGQQVTLSCSPISGHRSVSWYQQTPGQGLQFLFEYFSETQRNKGNFPGRFSGRQFSNSRSEMNVSTLELGDSALYLCASSLAGTSRGRETQYFGPGTRLLVL.

The sample holds many counts of this clonotype. The rearrangement uses TRBV7-2 and TRBJ2-3; 7 bases agree with TRBD2. This CDR3 is 14 amino acids long. J lost 4 bases, V lost 7 bases, and 8 bases had no gene match. Germline CDR1 is SGHTA and CDR2 is FQGNSA. CDR3 coding DNA: TGTGCCAGCACCCCTGGACTAGTATCAGATACGCAGTATTTT. Translated, it gives CASTPGLVSDTQYF.

This clonotype has just a few counts. The J gene is TRBJ1-5, the V gene TRBV18, with 9 nucleotides matching TRBD1. CDR1 and CDR2 (germline): KGHSH, LQKENI. V was pared by 6 bases and J by 4 bases, with 7 bases of the junction left unmatched. The CDR3 is made up of 15 amino acids. CDR3 amino acids: CASSAGTGWNQPQHF. The DNA for the CDR3 is TGTGCCAGCTCCGCCGGGACAGGGTGGAATCAGCCCCAGCATTTT.

This clonotype was recorded a few times. The V call is TRBV4-3, the J call TRBJ2-1, with D tentatively TRBD2 (6 bases). CDR3 length: 18 residues. CDR1 and CDR2 from the germline V gene are LGHNA and YSLEER. With 4 bases removed from V and 5 bases from J, the gap between germline ends came to 24 bases. The CDR3 nucleotides read TGCGCCAGCAGCCCGGCCGGTGGAGGAATCGGGGGAGACAATGAGCAGTTCTTC. Protein: CASSPAGGGIGGDNEQFF.

V usage is TRBV5-5 and J usage is TRBJ1-2; 11 bases agree with TRBD1. Germline-derived CDR1 and CDR2 are SGHKS and YYEKEE (reference sequence). The length of the CDR3 is 13 residues. V dropped 6 bases and J dropped 7; count of bases not matched to a gene: 5. CDR3 DNA sequence: TGTGCCAGCACCGTGGACAGGGGGCTTGGCTACACCTTC. This translates into CASTVDRGLGYTF.

In this sample, this clonotype turned up a few times. The J gene is TRBJ1-4, the V gene TRBV5-5, with 10 bases fitting TRBD1. The ends lost 0 bases at V and 3 bases at J; junction bases unmatched: 8. The length of the CDR3 is 18 residues. CDR1 is SGHKS and CDR2 is YYEKEE in the germline V gene (reference sequence). CDR3 in DNA: TGTGCCAGCAGCTTGGTCGGGACAGGGGTTGTGGCTAATGAAAAACTGTTTTTT. The encoded protein is CASSLVGTGVVANEKLFF. Complete variable domain (other parts from reference TRBV5-5 and TRBJ1-4): DAGVTQSPTHLIKTRGQQVTLRCSPISGHKSVSWYQQVLGQGPQFIFQYYEKEERGRGNFPDRFSARQFPNYSSELNVNALLLGDSALYLCASSLVGTGVVANEKLFFGSGTQLSVL.

The V call is TRBV10-3, the J call TRBJ1-1, with D unresolved. Germline V gene lookup returns CDR1 ENHRY and CDR2 SYGVKD. Trimming left V 8 bases short and J 0 bases short, with 10 bases between. The CDR3 runs 13 residues. Here the CDR3 DNA reads TGTGCCATCGCCGCAGCCTTGAACACTGAAGCTTTCTTT. Translated, it gives CAIAAALNTEAFF.